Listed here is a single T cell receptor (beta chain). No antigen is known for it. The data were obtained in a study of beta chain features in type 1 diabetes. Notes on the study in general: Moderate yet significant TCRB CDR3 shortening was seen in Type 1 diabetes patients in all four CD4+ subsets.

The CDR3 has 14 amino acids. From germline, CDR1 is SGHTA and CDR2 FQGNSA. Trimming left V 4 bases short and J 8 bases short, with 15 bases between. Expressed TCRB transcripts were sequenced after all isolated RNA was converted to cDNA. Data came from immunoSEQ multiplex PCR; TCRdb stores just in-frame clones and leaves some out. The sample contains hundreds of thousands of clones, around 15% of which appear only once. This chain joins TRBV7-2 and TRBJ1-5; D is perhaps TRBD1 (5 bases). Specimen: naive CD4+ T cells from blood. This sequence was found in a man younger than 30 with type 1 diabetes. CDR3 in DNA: TGTGCCAGCAGCTCCCGGGGGTTCGAAGAGCCCCAGCATTTT. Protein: CASSSRGFEEPQHF.